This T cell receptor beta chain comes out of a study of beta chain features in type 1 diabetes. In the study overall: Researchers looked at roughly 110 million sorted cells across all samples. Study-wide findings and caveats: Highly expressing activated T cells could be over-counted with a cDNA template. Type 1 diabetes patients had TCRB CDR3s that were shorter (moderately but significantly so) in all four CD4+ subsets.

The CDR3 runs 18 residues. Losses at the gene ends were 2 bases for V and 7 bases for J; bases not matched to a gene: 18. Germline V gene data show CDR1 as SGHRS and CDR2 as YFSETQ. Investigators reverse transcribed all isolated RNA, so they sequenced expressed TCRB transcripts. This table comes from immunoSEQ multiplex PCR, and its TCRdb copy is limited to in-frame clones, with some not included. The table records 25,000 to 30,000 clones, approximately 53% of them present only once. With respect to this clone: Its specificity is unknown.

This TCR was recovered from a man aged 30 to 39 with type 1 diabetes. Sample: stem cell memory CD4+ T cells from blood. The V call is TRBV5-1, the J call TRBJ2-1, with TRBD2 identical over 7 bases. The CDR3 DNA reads TGCGCCAGCAGCTTCCAAGGGGACTACCGGGAGGCCTCAAATGAGCAGTTCTTC. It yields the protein CASSFQGDYREASNEQFF.